This T cell receptor beta chain was sequenced for a study of cytomegalovirus exposure and HLA in healthy donors. The CDR3 is 15 residues long. The V gene lost 0 bases and the J gene lost 8 bases, with 12 bases spanning the gap. The germline CDR1 and CDR2 sequences are SGHRS and YFSETQ. Primers: 60 Vbeta forward and 13 Jbeta reverse. Sequencing used immunoSEQ multiplex PCR; TCRdb keeps in-frame clones, though not all of them. The profile covers roughly 130,000 clones, with around 84% appearing a single time and approximately 2.6% taken by the ten largest. The gene calls are TRBV5-1 and TRBJ1-6; D perhaps matches TRBD1 (6 bases). Sequencing was done on a sample of PBMCs. The TCR was taken from a man aged 45-65 years in good health and CMV-seronegative. The DNA of the CDR3 is TGCGCCAGCAGCTTGGCCGGTCAGGGGTATTCACCCCTCCACTTT. Protein sequence: CASSLAGQGYSPLHF.